One sample yielded the 32 T cell receptor beta chains listed below, sequenced in a study of early T cells in non-severe SARS-CoV-2 infection. A single record per CDR3 protein comes from TCRdb applying MiXCR to the 5' RACE reads. The sample contains tens of thousands of distinct CDR3 sequences, under 11% of which appear only once. Source material: whole blood. These receptors all come from an adult who was a healthcare worker with PCR-confirmed SARS-CoV-2 infection or an uninfected control (not recorded which).

By share, this clonotype ranks as large. The chain recombines TRBV7-6 with TRBJ2-5; tentative D call: TRBD2 (5 bases). This CDR3 is built from 15 residues. Germline CDR1 reads SGHVS; CDR2 reads FNYEAQ. V dropped 5 bases and J dropped 3 bases, with 16 bases sitting between them. The CDR3 sequence is CASSHGNRAEETQYF. CDR3 sequence (DNA): TGTGCCAGCAGCCACGGGAACAGAGCGGAAGAGACCCAGTACTTC.

There are many counts of this clonotype. The J gene is TRBJ1-1, the V gene TRBV5-1; no reliable D call. V lost 4 bases and J 3 bases, leaving 10 bases between the germline ends. The CDR3 length is 13 residues. Germline assignment: CDR1 SGHRS and CDR2 YFSETQ. The CDR3 DNA is TGCGCCAGCAGCATGCATGGGGACACTGAAGCTTTCTTT. Amino acids: CASSMHGDTEAFF.

This clonotype appeared many times. Here the CDR3 reads CASSSRPGLAGYNEQFF. The CDR3 DNA sequence: TGTGCCAGCAGCTCCAGACCGGGACTAGCGGGCTACAATGAGCAGTTCTTC. The chain carries TRBV7-3 and TRBJ2-1; the match to TRBD2 covers 12 bases. The CDR3 loop spans 17 amino acids. Trimming took 4 bases from V and 3 from J; bases not matched to a gene: 7. Looked up from germline, CDR1 is SGHTA and CDR2 is FQGTGA.

This clonotype showed up just a few times. The gene calls are TRBV18 and TRBJ2-1; 8 bases map to TRBD2. The CDR3 extends over 16 amino acids. Germline CDR1 and CDR2: KGHSH and LQKENI. Trimming removed 0 bases from V and 4 bases from J; junction bases left unmatched: 5. The CDR3 DNA reads TGTGCCAGCTCACCACCGGCGGGAGGAGCTTACAATGAGCAGTTCTTC. Translated, it gives CASSPPAGGAYNEQFF.

This clonotype was recorded a few times. The V call is TRBV29-1, the J call TRBJ2-3, with TRBD1 as a possible D gene (6 bases). Germline CDR1 is SQVTM and CDR2 is ANQGSEA. V lost 4 bases, J lost 2 bases, and 10 bases lay in between. CDR3 length equals 13 residues. The chain's CDR3 is CSVAQGITDTQYF. In nucleotides, the CDR3 is TGCAGCGTTGCCCAGGGGATCACAGATACGCAGTATTTT.

This chain connects TRBV20-1 to TRBJ2-3, with D unclear. Germline-derived CDR1 and CDR2 are DFQATT and SNEGSKA (reference sequence). This CDR3 has 14 residues. Trimming took off 3 bases at V and 4 bases at J, with 14 bases between the two ends. The CDR3 reads CSASSWAIADTQYF. The CDR3 nucleotides read TGCAGTGCTAGTTCTTGGGCTATCGCAGATACGCAGTATTTT.

The chain combines TRBV19 with TRBJ2-7; 8 nucleotides line up with TRBD2. The V gene end was trimmed by 4 bases and the J gene end by 3 bases; junction bases not matched to a gene: 11. The germline V gene encodes CDR1 LNHDA and CDR2 SQIVND (reference sequence). This CDR3 contains 16 residues. Here the CDR3 DNA reads TGTGCCAGTAGTACCCCGCGGGGGGTGAGGTTCTACGAGCAGTACTTC. Translated: CASSTPRGVRFYEQYF.

This chain uses TRBV6-1 with TRBJ1-1; D is uncertain. The CDR3 is made up of 14 amino acids. Germline loops: CDR1 MNHNS, CDR2 SASEGT. Trimming pared 4 bases from V and 3 bases from J, leaving 12 bases between. The CDR3 loop reads CASSAPGRYTEAFF. The CDR3 DNA reads TGTGCCAGCAGTGCACCCGGACGGTACACTGAAGCTTTCTTT.

The sample holds many counts of this clonotype. The chain carries TRBV11-2 and TRBJ2-7; D call uncertain. Germline V gene lookup returns CDR1 SGHAT and CDR2 FQNNGV. Trimming shortened V by 4 bases and J by 7 bases, and 8 bases separated the two germline ends. There are 11 residues in the CDR3. The CDR3: CASSSQLEQYF. The CDR3, as DNA: TGTGCCAGCAGCTCGCAGCTGGAGCAGTACTTC.

There are many counts of this clonotype. The rearrangement uses TRBV12-3 or TRBV12-4 and TRBJ1-5; 9 bases line up with TRBD1. With 2 bases clipped from V and 6 bases from J, the junction kept 5 bases outside the gene matches. The CDR3 totals 15 residues. The CDR3 sequence is CASSLRDRVVQPQHF. The CDR3 bases are TGTGCCAGCAGTTTAAGGGACAGGGTGGTTCAGCCCCAGCATTTT.

This clonotype was counted between two and nine times. The chain employs TRBV4-1 and TRBJ2-3; 11 positions agree with TRBD2. The CDR3 contains 17 residues. The junction had 7 bases not matched to a gene; V was cut back by 0 bases and J by 5 bases. The V gene's germline CDR1 is MGHRA and CDR2 YSYEKL. In DNA, the CDR3 is TGCGCCAGCAGCCAAGAACAAACTAGCGGGAGTCAAGATACGCAGTATTTT. It specifies CASSQEQTSGSQDTQYF.

The chain employs TRBV10-3 and TRBJ2-1, with 8 positions matching TRBD1. Germline CDR1 ENHRY, CDR2 SYGVKD. The CDR3 totals 13 residues. V trimming: 2 bases; J trimming: 9 bases; junction bases outside the gene matches: 3. CDR3 sequence: CAISEDRGTEQFF. The DNA of the CDR3 is TGTGCCATCAGTGAGGACAGGGGAACTGAGCAGTTCTTC.

This CDR3 is CASTFPGRTHEQYF. CDR3 bases: TGCGCCAGCACCTTCCCCGGACGGACACACGAGCAGTACTTC. This chain uses TRBV5-1 with TRBJ2-7, with D perhaps TRBD1 (5 bases). The CDR3 extends over 14 amino acids. Trimming left V 6 bases short and J 5 bases short, with 18 bases between. Germline values: CDR1 SGHRS, CDR2 YFSETQ.

In this sample, this clonotype turned up a few times. The V call is TRBV2, the J call TRBJ2-7; D perhaps matches TRBD2 (6 bases). V lost 3 bases and J 2 bases, leaving 11 bases between the germline ends. The CDR3 has 14 residues. Germline loops: CDR1 SNHLY, CDR2 FYNNEI. For the CDR3, the DNA is TGTGCCAGCAGTGAGATCAGACTAGCCTACGAGCAGTACTTC. Its protein is CASSEIRLAYEQYF.

Ten or more counts support this clonotype. As DNA, the CDR3 is TGTGCCAGCAGTTTTGTGCTAGCGGGAGGGATGACGGAGCTGTTTTTT. It specifies CASSFVLAGGMTELFF. The V gene is TRBV28, the J gene TRBJ2-2; TRBD2 agrees at 12 bases. Germline V CDR1 and CDR2: MDHEN, SYDVKM. Trimming removed 3 bases from V and 10 bases from J; junction bases left unmatched: 9. There are 16 residues in the CDR3.

This clonotype occurred many times. This sequence joins TRBV7-9 and TRBJ1-5; weak D call: TRBD1 (6 bases). Per germline, CDR1 SEHNR and CDR2 FQNEAQ (reference sequence). Trimming pared 1 base from V and 6 bases from J, leaving 10 bases between. The CDR3 runs to 14 residues. The CDR3 protein is CASSLVGDIQPQHF. CDR3 nucleotides: TGTGCCAGCAGCTTAGTTGGGGACATTCAGCCCCAGCATTTT. Looking up the rest from reference TRBV7-9 and TRBJ1-5 gives the full variable domain: DTGVSQNPRHKITKRGQNVTFRCDPISEHNRLYWYRQTLGQGPEFLTYFQNEAQLEKSRLLSDRFSAERPKGSFSTLEIQRTEQGDSAMYLCASSLVGDIQPQHFGDGTRLSIL.

In its sample, this clonotype was seen many times. The gene calls are TRBV7-6 and TRBJ1-3, with a weak D call TRBD1 (5 bases). Germline V gene data show CDR1 as SGHVS and CDR2 as FNYEAQ. CDR3 length: 15 amino acids. Trimming stripped 0 bases from V and 2 bases from J, with 8 bases between. CDR3 nucleotide sequence: TGTGCCAGCAGCTTAGCGCCGGGGGCTGGAAACACCATATATTTT. This translates into CASSLAPGAGNTIYF.

The chain links TRBV29-1 to TRBJ2-7; TRBD2 is a possible D gene (5 bases). The CDR3 has 12 amino acids. CDR1 and CDR2 from the germline V gene are SQVTM and ANQGSEA. The V end was cut by 7 bases, the J end by 2 bases, with 12 bases between. Written as DNA, the CDR3 is TGCAGCGGTGGACTGGACGCCTACGAGCAGTACTTC. Encoded protein: CSGGLDAYEQYF.

This clonotype was counted ten times or more. The V gene is TRBV10-3, the J gene TRBJ2-1, with TRBD2 matching 9 bases. The CDR3 covers 12 residues. Germline V lookup: CDR1 ENHRY, CDR2 SYGVKD. Trimming took 6 bases from V and 9 from J; bases not matched to a gene: 3. CDR3 in amino acids: CAIRREGIEQFF. CDR3 nucleotide sequence: TGTGCCATCAGGCGGGAGGGCATTGAGCAGTTCTTC.

Many counts were recorded for this clonotype. This chain connects TRBV2 to TRBJ1-2; D might be TRBD1 (6 bases). Germline values: CDR1 SNHLY, CDR2 FYNNEI. V shed 2 bases and J shed 6 bases, with 10 bases lying between them. The CDR3 has 13 residues. CDR3 loop: CASSEQGRNGYTF. The CDR3 DNA follows: TGTGCCAGCAGTGAACAGGGGCGAAATGGCTACACCTTC.

This clonotype was detected only a few times. CDR3 loop: CSATGVGTGELFF. The CDR3 bases are TGCAGCGCAACAGGGGTGGGCACCGGGGAGCTGTTTTTT. The chain is built from TRBV29-1 and TRBJ2-2, with 7 bases fitting TRBD1. CDR3 length: 13 residues. The V gene end was trimmed by 7 bases and the J gene end by 4 bases; junction bases not matched to a gene: 6. Germline lookup yields CDR1 SQVTM and CDR2 ANQGSEA.

This clonotype was counted between two and nine times. This rearrangement joins TRBV3-1 to TRBJ1-6; a possible D gene is TRBD1 (6 bases). The germline CDR1 and CDR2 sequences are LGHDT and YNNKEL (reference sequence). The ends were cut back, 7 bases at V and 0 bases at J, with 19 bases in the middle. The CDR3 sequence is 18 residues long. In nucleotides, the CDR3 is TGTGCCAGCACCCAGGGGAGCCTAATGAGCTCCTATAATTCACCCCTCCACTTT. It is translated as CASTQGSLMSSYNSPLHF.

In this sample, this clonotype turned up a few times. The J gene is TRBJ2-5, the V gene TRBV5-1, with D possibly TRBD1 on 6 matching bases. Per the germline V gene, CDR1 is SGHRS and CDR2 is YFSETQ. The CDR3 has 14 amino acids. V dropped 4 bases and J dropped 1 base, with 11 bases sitting between them. In DNA form, the CDR3 reads TGCGCCAGCAGCCTGGACAGCCTCCAAGAGACCCAGTACTTC. This codes for CASSLDSLQETQYF.

The genes are TRBV7-6 and TRBJ2-6; 7 bases agree with TRBD2. Germline CDR1 is SGHVS and CDR2 is FNYEAQ. J lost 0 bases, V lost 3 bases, and 5 bases had no gene match. The CDR3 runs to 17 residues. CDR3 in DNA: TGTGCCAGCAGCTTTCCTAGCGGAAACTCTGGGGCCAACGTCCTGACTTTC. Amino acids: CASSFPSGNSGANVLTF.

This clonotype was detected many times. The chain combines TRBV12-3 or TRBV12-4 with TRBJ2-5, with D unclear. The CDR3 is 13 residues long. V gave up 0 bases and J gave up 2 bases, with 4 bases separating them. The CDR3 region has the DNA TGTGCCAGCAGTTTAGCCTTTCAAGAGACCCAGTACTTC. Its translation: CASSLAFQETQYF.

This clonotype was detected ten times or more. The V call is TRBV6-2 or TRBV6-3, the J call TRBJ2-1, with 9 bases lining up with TRBD2. The V gene's germline CDR1 is MNHEY and CDR2 SVGEGT. With 6 bases clipped from V and 6 bases from J, the junction kept 12 bases outside the gene matches. The CDR3 runs 16 residues. The CDR3 DNA reads TGTGCCAGCAGGGCCCTACGCGGCGGGAGGGCCAATGAGCAGTTCTTC. Protein: CASRALRGGRANEQFF.

This clonotype showed up many times. The chain has TRBV6-2 or TRBV6-3 and TRBJ2-7, with D unclear. Trimming cost V 2 bases and J 3 bases, with 8 bases left between them. This CDR3 is built from 13 residues. From germline, CDR1 is MNHEY and CDR2 SVGEGT. The CDR3 protein is CASSYRVRYEQYF. The CDR3 DNA follows: TGTGCCAGCAGTTACAGGGTCCGCTACGAGCAGTACTTC.

This clonotype has more than one count but fewer than ten. The chain recombines TRBV19 with TRBJ2-5; TRBD1 matches 7 bases. CDR3 length: 13 amino acids. Looked up from germline, CDR1 is LNHDA and CDR2 is SQIVND (reference sequence). The V gene end was trimmed by 5 bases and the J gene end by 6 bases; junction bases not matched to a gene: 6. The CDR3 spells CASSQTGTKTQYF. The DNA of the CDR3 is TGTGCCAGTAGTCAGACAGGGACGAAGACCCAGTACTTC.

This clonotype appeared many times. The chain uses TRBV7-9 and TRBJ2-3, with D unclear. The CDR3 is 13 amino acids. Between the trimmed V and J ends, which lost 4 bases and 3 bases, there was a span of 8 bases. CDR1 and CDR2 (germline): SEHNR, FQNEAQ (reference sequence). The DNA of the CDR3 is TGTGCCAGCAGCTCCCTACTTACAGATACGCAGTATTTT. It is translated as CASSSLLTDTQYF.

This clonotype was counted a few times. CDR3 sequence: CSASLGYTF. Here the CDR3 DNA reads TGCAGTGCTTCTCTAGGCTACACCTTC. The chain recombines TRBV20-1 with TRBJ1-2; no definite D call. V was clipped by 5 bases and J by 8 bases, with 6 bases between them. The germline gives CDR1 DFQATT, CDR2 SNEGSKA (reference sequence). The CDR3 contains 9 residues.

In this sample, this clonotype turned up a few times. The chain couples TRBV10-1 to TRBJ2-7; D ambiguous. Trimming took 3 bases from V and 2 from J, leaving 5 bases between them. The germline V gene has CDR1 WNHNN and CDR2 SYGVQD (reference sequence). This CDR3 region has 12 residues. CDR3 sequence (DNA): TGCGCCAGCAGTGACCGACCCTACGAGCAGTACTTC. Protein product: CASSDRPYEQYF.

This clonotype was seen ten or more times. This sequence joins TRBV11-2 and TRBJ2-3; the match to TRBD1 covers 8 bases. Germline V gene lookup returns CDR1 SGHAT and CDR2 FQNNGV. This CDR3 is 16 amino acids long. Germline trimming cut 4 bases from V and 6 bases from J; bases unmatched to any gene: 12. The CDR3 region has the DNA TGTGCCAGCAGCTCCTGGGAGGACAGGGACTCCGATACGCAGTATTTT. Its protein product is CASSSWEDRDSDTQYF.